The T cell receptor (beta chain) under discussion was sequenced for a study of blood T cell repertoires in COVID-19. Overall study: Material from acute and convalescent COVID-19 was sourced from the United States, Italy and Spain. The cDNA or gDNA used as material had been derived from T cells, B-cell-depleted T cells, or PBMCs.

This clone showed up just a few times. In the study's own analysis: Nucleated cell number was recorded as an estimate derived from reference gene primer amplification. Measured with immunoSEQ multiplex PCR; TCRdb has only the in-frame clones, and not every one. V and J calls plus clone size are reproduced from that table; the DNA served to infer D and trimming. The data show tens of thousands of clones, 75% to 90% seen once. The CDR3 is 15 residues long. CDR1 is MNHEY, CDR2 SVGAGI, per germline. V shed 6 bases, J shed 8 bases, and the junction held 8 bases outside the gene matches. The chain employs TRBV6-5 and TRBJ1-6, with 9 nucleotides matching TRBD1. The sequencing sample was made of peripheral blood. The sequence came from a man aged 60 to 69 with active COVID-19. CDR3 sequence: CASRPDRGPYSPLHF. In DNA, the CDR3 is TGTGCCAGCAGACCGGACAGGGGTCCTTATTCACCCCTCCACTTT.